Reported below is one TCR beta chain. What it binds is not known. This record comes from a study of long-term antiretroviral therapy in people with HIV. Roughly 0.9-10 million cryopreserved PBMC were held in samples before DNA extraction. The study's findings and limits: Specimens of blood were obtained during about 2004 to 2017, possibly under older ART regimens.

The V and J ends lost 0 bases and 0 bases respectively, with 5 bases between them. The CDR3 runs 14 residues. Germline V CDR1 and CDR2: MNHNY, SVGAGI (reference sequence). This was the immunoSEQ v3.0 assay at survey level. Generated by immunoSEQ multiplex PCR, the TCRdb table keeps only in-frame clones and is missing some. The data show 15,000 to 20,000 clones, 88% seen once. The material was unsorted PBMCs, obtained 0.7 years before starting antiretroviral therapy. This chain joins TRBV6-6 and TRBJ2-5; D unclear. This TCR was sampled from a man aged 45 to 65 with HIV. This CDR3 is CASSYSGDQETQYF. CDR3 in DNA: TGTGCCAGCAGTTACTCGGGCGACCAAGAGACCCAGTACTTC.